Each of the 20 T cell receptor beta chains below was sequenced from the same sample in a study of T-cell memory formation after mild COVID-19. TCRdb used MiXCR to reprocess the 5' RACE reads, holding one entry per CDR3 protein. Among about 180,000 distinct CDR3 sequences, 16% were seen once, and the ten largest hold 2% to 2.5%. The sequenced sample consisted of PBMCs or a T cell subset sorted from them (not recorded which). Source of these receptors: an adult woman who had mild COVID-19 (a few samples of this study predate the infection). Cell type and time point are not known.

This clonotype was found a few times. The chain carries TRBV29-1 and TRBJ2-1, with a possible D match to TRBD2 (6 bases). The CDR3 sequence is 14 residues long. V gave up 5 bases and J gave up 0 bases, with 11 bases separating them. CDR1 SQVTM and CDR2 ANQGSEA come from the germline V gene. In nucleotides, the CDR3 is TGCAGCGTTTGGAGCGGGCTCTCCTACAATGAGCAGTTCTTC. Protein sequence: CSVWSGLSYNEQFF.

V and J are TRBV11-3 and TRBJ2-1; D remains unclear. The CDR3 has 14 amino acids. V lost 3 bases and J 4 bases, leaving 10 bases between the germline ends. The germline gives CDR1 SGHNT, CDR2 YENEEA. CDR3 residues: CASSLGRSYNEQFF. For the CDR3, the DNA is TGTGCCAGCAGCTTGGGTCGCTCATACAATGAGCAGTTCTTC. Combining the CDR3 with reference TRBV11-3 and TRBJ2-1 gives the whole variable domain EAGVVQSPRYKIIEKKQPVAFWCNPISGHNTLYWYLQNLGQGPELLIRYENEEAVDDSQLPKDRFSAERLKGVDSTLKIQPAELGDSAVYLCASSLGRSYNEQFFGPGTRLTVL.

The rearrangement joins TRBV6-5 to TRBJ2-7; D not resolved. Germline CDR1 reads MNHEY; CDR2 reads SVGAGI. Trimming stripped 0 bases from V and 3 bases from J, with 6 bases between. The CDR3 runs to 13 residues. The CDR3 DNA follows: TGTGCCAGCAGTTACTCGGCCCACTACGAGCAGTACTTC. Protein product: CASSYSAHYEQYF.

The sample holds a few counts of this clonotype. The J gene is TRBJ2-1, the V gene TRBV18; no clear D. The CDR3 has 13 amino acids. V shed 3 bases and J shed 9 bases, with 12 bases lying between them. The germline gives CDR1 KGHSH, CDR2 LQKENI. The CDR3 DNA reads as TGTGCCAGCTCACCTGGCGTCCTGGGTGAGCAGTTCTTC. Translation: CASSPGVLGEQFF. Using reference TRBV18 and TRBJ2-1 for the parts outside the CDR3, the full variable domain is NAGVMQNPRHLVRRRGQEARLRCSPMKGHSHVYWYRQLPEEGLKFMVYLQKENIIDESGMPKERFSAEFPKEGPSILRIQQVVRGDSAAYFCASSPGVLGEQFFGPGTRLTVL.

This chain's CDR3 is CASSPTGGGSYEQYF. For the CDR3, the DNA is TGTGCCAGCTCACCCACAGGGGGGGGCTCCTACGAGCAGTACTTC. V is TRBV18 and J is TRBJ2-7; the D gene is possibly TRBD1 (8 bases). The V gene lost 3 bases and the J gene lost 0 bases, with 12 bases spanning the gap. The length of the CDR3 is 15 residues. From germline, CDR1 is KGHSH and CDR2 LQKENI.

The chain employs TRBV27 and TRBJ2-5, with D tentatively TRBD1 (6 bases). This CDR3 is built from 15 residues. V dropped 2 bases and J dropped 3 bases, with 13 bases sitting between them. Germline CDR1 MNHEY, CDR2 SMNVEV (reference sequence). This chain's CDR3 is CASSLLGAAEETQYF. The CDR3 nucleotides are TGTGCCAGCAGTTTACTGGGGGCCGCGGAAGAGACCCAGTACTTC.

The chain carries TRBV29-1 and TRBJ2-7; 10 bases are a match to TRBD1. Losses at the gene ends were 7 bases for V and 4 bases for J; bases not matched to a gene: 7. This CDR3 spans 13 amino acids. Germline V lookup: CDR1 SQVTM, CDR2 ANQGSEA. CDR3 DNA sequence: TGCAGCGGAACCCCGGGACAGGGGTACGAGCAGTACTTC. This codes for CSGTPGQGYEQYF.

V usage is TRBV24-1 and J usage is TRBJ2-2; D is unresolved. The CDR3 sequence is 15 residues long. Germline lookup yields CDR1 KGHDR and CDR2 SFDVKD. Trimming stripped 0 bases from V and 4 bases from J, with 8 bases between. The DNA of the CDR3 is TGTGCCACCAGTGATTTGGCTGGGTTCACCGGGGAGCTGTTTTTT. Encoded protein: CATSDLAGFTGELFF.

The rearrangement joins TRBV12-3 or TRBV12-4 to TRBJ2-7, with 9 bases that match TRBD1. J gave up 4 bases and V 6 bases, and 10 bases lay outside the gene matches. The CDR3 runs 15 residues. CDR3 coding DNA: TGTGCCAGCAGCCCGGACAGGGGTGGTGGTTACGAGCAGTACTTC. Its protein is CASSPDRGGGYEQYF.

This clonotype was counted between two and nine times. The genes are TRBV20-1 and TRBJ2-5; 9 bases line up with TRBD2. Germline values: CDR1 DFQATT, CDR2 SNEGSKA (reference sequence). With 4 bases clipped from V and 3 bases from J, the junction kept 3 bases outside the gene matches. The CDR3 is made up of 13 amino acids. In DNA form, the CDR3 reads TGCAGTGCTACGGGGACTAGCAAAGAGACCCAGTACTTC. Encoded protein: CSATGTSKETQYF.

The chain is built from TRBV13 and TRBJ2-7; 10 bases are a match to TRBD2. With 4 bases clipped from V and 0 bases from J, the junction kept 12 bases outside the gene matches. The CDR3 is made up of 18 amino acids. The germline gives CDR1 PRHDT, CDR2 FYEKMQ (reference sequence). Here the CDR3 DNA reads TGTGCCAGCAGCTCGCCGGTTACTAGCGGGAAGAGCTCCTACGAGCAGTACTTC. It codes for CASSSPVTSGKSSYEQYF.

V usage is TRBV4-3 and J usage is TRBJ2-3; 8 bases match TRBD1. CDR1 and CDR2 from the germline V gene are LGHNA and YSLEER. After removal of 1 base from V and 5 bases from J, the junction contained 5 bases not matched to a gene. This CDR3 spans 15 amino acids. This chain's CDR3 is CASSQGQGTGDTQYF. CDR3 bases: TGCGCCAGCAGCCAAGGACAGGGGACAGGAGATACGCAGTATTTT.

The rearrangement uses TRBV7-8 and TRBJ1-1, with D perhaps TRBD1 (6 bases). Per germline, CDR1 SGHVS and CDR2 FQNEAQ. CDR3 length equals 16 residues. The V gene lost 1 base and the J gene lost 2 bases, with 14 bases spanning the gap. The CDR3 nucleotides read TGTGCCAGCAGCTTAGTTGGGGCAGGGGCCAACACTGAAGCTTTCTTT. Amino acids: CASSLVGAGANTEAFF. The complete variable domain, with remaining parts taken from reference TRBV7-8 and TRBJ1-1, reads GAGVSQSPRYKVAKRGQDVALRCDPISGHVSLFWYQQALGQGPEFLTYFQNEAQLDKSGLPSDRFFAERPEGSVSTLKIQRTQQEDSAVYLCASSLVGAGANTEAFFGQGTRLTVV.

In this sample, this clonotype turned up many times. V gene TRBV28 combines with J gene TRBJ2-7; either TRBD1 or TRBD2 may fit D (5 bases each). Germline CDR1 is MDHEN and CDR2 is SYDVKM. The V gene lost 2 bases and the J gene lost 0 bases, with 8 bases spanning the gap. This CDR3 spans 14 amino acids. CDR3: CASSLGGTSYEQYF. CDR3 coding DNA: TGTGCCAGCAGTTTAGGGGGAACCTCCTACGAGCAGTACTTC.

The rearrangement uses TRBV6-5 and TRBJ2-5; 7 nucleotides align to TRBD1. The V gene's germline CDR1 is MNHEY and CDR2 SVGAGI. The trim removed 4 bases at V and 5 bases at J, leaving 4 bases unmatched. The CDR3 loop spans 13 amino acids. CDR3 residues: CASSSGQLETQYF. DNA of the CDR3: TGTGCCAGCAGTTCGGGACAGCTTGAGACCCAGTACTTC.

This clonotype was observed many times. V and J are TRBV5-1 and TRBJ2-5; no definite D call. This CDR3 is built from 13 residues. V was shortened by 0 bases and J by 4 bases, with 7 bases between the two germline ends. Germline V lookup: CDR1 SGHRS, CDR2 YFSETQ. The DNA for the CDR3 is TGCGCCAGCAGCTTGGAAGGACCAGAGACCCAGTACTTC. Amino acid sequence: CASSLEGPETQYF.

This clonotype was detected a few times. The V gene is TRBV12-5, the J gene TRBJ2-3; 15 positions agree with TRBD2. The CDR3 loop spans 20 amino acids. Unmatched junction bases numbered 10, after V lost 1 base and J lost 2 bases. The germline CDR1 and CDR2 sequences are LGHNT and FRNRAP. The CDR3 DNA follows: TGTGCTAGTGGTTTGGCCGGGACTAGCGGGAGGATCAATGACACAGATACGCAGTATTTT. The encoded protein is CASGLAGTSGRINDTDTQYF.

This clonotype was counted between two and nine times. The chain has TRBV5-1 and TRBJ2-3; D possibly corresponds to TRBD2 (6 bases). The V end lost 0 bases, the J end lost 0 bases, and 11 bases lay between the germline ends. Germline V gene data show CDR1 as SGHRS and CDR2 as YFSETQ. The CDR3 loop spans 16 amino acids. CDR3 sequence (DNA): TGCGCCAGCAGCTTGGTCCTAGCGTCTAGCACAGATACGCAGTATTTT. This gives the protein CASSLVLASSTDTQYF.

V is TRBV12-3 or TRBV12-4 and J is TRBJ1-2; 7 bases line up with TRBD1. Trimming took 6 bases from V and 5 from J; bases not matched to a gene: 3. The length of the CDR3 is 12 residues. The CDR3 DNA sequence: TGTGCCAGCAGACCAGGGGGATATGGCTACACCTTC. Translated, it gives CASRPGGYGYTF.

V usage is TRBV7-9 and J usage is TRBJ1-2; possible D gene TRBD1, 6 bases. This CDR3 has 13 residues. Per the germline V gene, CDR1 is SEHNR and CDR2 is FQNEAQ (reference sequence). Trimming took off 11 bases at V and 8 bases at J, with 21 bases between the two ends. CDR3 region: CAGDRRRARGYTF. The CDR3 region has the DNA TGTGCCGGAGACAGGAGGAGAGCGCGGGGCTACACCTTC.